Below are 15 T cell receptor beta chains sequenced from a single sample in a study of cytomegalovirus exposure and HLA in healthy donors. Primers: 60 Vbeta forward and 13 Jbeta reverse. The table came from immunoSEQ multiplex PCR; TCRdb's copy has only in-frame clones and leaves some out. The sample contains about 160,000 clones, approximately 86% of which appear only once. Sequencing input: PBMCs. These receptors all stem from a male donor in good health and CMV-seronegative.

This chain joins TRBV10-1 and TRBJ2-3, with D hard to call. V was trimmed by 4 bases and J by 6 bases, leaving 11 bases between them. The CDR3 sequence is 13 residues long. Per the germline V gene, CDR1 is WNHNN and CDR2 is SYGVQD (reference sequence). In nucleotides, the CDR3 is TGCGCCAGCAGTGGTGGGCCGACCGATACGCAGTATTTT. Protein sequence: CASSGGPTDTQYF.

This clone was seen a few times. The CDR3 sequence is CASSLDIGNQPQHF. In DNA form, the CDR3 reads TGTGCCAGCAGCTTAGACATTGGCAATCAGCCCCAGCATTTT. V is TRBV7-9 and J is TRBJ1-5; D ambiguous. Per the germline V gene, CDR1 is SEHNR and CDR2 is FQNEAQ (reference sequence). Trimming removed 1 base from V and 2 bases from J, with 6 bases in between. The CDR3 runs to 14 residues.

The chain employs TRBV7-3 and TRBJ1-2, with D perhaps TRBD1 (5 bases). V was clipped by 0 bases and J by 10 bases, with 15 bases between them. Germline values: CDR1 SGHTA, CDR2 FQGTGA. The CDR3 spans 14 residues. CDR3 DNA sequence: TGTGCCAGCAGCTTAACAGGGACTTTGGAGGACTACACCTTC. Protein product: CASSLTGTLEDYTF.

J is TRBJ1-4 and V is TRBV6-1; possibly TRBD1 for D (5 bases). V lost 5 bases to trimming and J lost 0 bases, with 7 bases between them. The germline V gene has CDR1 MNHNS and CDR2 SASEGT. CDR3 length: 14 residues. As DNA, the CDR3 is TGTGCCAGCAGTACCAGGGCAACTAATGAAAAACTGTTTTTT. It specifies CASSTRATNEKLFF.

The V and J genes are TRBV5-4 and TRBJ2-2, with 7 bases fitting TRBD1. The length of the CDR3 is 17 residues. Per the germline V gene, CDR1 is SGHNT and CDR2 is YYREEE (reference sequence). J was trimmed by 0 bases and V by 4 bases; bases with no gene match: 9. CDR3 coding DNA: TGTGCCAGCAGCCTTCTAGAGACAGGGTCGAACACCGGGGAGCTGTTTTTT. It yields the protein CASSLLETGSNTGELFF.

J is TRBJ1-1 and V is TRBV25-1; D not resolved. Germline-derived CDR1 and CDR2 are MGHDK and SYGVNS. Trimming took 3 bases from V and 7 from J, leaving 6 bases between them. This CDR3 is 11 amino acids long. Here the CDR3 DNA reads TGTGCCAGCAGTGAGCGAGGTGAAGCTTTCTTT. It is translated as CASSERGEAFF.

J is TRBJ2-1 and V is TRBV5-1; TRBD1 aligns across 7 bases. V lost 2 bases, J lost 5 bases, and 1 base stayed unmatched. Germline V lookup: CDR1 SGHRS, CDR2 YFSETQ. The CDR3 sequence is 13 residues long. The CDR3 coding sequence is TGCGCCAGCAGCTTACAGGGGCACAATGAGCAGTTCTTC. Residues: CASSLQGHNEQFF.

The CDR3 DNA sequence: TGTGCCAGCAGCTCTCAACAGGGATATGGCTACACCTTC. This encodes CASSSQQGYGYTF. This sequence joins TRBV7-3 and TRBJ1-2, with a possible D match to TRBD1 (6 bases). The CDR3 totals 13 residues. V was pared by 4 bases and J by 5 bases, with 11 bases between. Germline CDR1 and CDR2: SGHTA and FQGTGA.

In regard to this clone: In the same sample, other DNA sequences code for this CDR3. The chain has TRBV5-4 and TRBJ2-1, with TRBD2 matching over 11 bases. Trimming removed 4 bases from V and 1 base from J; junction bases left unmatched: 7. CDR3 length equals 17 residues. Germline assignment: CDR1 SGHNT and CDR2 YYREEE (reference sequence). Here the CDR3 DNA reads TGTGCCAGCAGCCCCCGGACTAGCGGGCTTTCCTACAATGAGCAGTTCTTC. Translation gives CASSPRTSGLSYNEQFF.

The V and J genes are TRBV6-5 and TRBJ1-3, with D possibly matching TRBD1 (6 bases). Germline lookup yields CDR1 MNHEY and CDR2 SVGAGI. This CDR3 has 14 residues. V lost 5 bases to trimming and J lost 1 base, with 9 bases between them. In DNA, the CDR3 is TGTGCCAGCAGTGTGACAGGTTCTGGAAACACCATATATTTT. Encoded protein: CASSVTGSGNTIYF.

V is TRBV27 and J is TRBJ2-1; TRBD2 is a possible D gene (6 bases). CDR1 is MNHEY and CDR2 is SMNVEV in the germline V gene (reference sequence). The CDR3 loop spans 15 amino acids. The ends were cut back, 5 bases at V and 0 bases at J, with 11 bases in the middle. CDR3 coding DNA: TGTGCCAGCAGTCTGGGACTTAGCTCCTACAATGAGCAGTTCTTC. This codes for CASSLGLSSYNEQFF.

In DNA, the CDR3 is TGTGCCAGCAGCCACCGACTTCTCCCTGAAGCTTTCTTT. As protein: CASSHRLLPEAFF. This chain connects TRBV14 to TRBJ1-1; D not resolved. Trimming cost V 3 bases and J 6 bases, with 11 bases left between them. In germline, CDR1 is SGHDN, CDR2 FVKESK. The CDR3 has 13 amino acids.

V usage is TRBV9 and J usage is TRBJ1-6, with D possibly matching TRBD1 (5 bases). Germline V gene data show CDR1 as SGDLS and CDR2 as YYNGEE. Deletions cut 3 bases from V and 6 bases from J, with 13 bases between. This CDR3 is built from 15 residues. Here the CDR3 reads CASSAWDSSNSPLHF. The CDR3 DNA sequence: TGTGCCAGCAGCGCATGGGACTCTTCTAATTCACCCCTCCACTTT. Full variable domain (outside the CDR3, taken from reference TRBV9 and TRBJ1-6): DSGVTQTPKHLITATGQRVTLRCSPRSGDLSVYWYQQSLDQGLQFLIQYYNGEERAKGNILERFSAQQFPDLHSELNLSSLELGDSALYFCASSAWDSSNSPLHFGNGTRLTVT.

The chain links TRBV11-2 to TRBJ1-6; 9 nucleotides agree with TRBD1. V trimming: 3 bases; J trimming: 9 bases; junction bases outside the gene matches: 6. The CDR3 runs to 15 residues. In germline, CDR1 is SGHAT, CDR2 FQNNGV. The CDR3 bases are TGTGCCAGCAGCTTCCCGGGACAGGGTAGTTCACCCCTCCACTTT. Translation: CASSFPGQGSSPLHF.

About this clone itself: Germline is not matched at one junction end, which may reflect a read error. This sequence joins TRBV7-9 and TRBJ1-1, with D possibly TRBD1 on 5 matching bases. CDR3 length: 17 residues. Germline V gives CDR1 SEHNR, CDR2 FQNEAQ (reference sequence). DNA of the CDR3: TGTTCCAGCAGCTTAGCCCACACAGGCGCCATGAACACTGAAGCTTTCTTT. Amino acids: CSSSLAHTGAMNTEAFF.